The entry below gives a single TCR beta chain sequence along with its context. The data were taken from a study of blood T cell repertoires in COVID-19. Turning to the study itself: Sites in the United States, Italy and Spain provided acute and convalescent COVID-19 samples. T cells, B-cell-depleted T cells, or PBMCs supplied cDNA or gDNA.

As handled by the study authors: Estimates of nucleated cell counts were drawn from the amplification of reference gene primers. Assay: immunoSEQ multiplex PCR; the TCRdb copy retains only in-frame clones and omits some. V and J calls and clone size are copied from that table; D and trimming were computed from the DNA. This table has around 54,000 clones, about nine tenths appearing once. The V and J ends lost 4 bases and 4 bases respectively, with 10 bases between them. Per the germline V gene, CDR1 is SGHNT and CDR2 is YENEEA. This CDR3 has 13 residues. This rearrangement joins TRBV11-3 to TRBJ1-2, with TRBD1 as a possible D gene (5 bases). Sequenced material: peripheral blood. The source of this sequence is a human donor in a cohort sampled during active COVID-19. The CDR3 DNA reads TGTGCCAGCAGCTCTCAGGGCGGCTATGGCTACACCTTC. As protein: CASSSQGGYGYTF.